The clone carrying this T cell receptor (beta chain) was recorded many times. The antigen is unknown. This CDR3 comprises 14 residues. V dropped 8 bases and J dropped 2; count of bases not matched to a gene: 7. Germline V gene lookup returns CDR1 LNHDA and CDR2 SQIVND (reference sequence). This sample was taken from a study of Graves' ophthalmopathy and Graves' hyperthyroidism. Regarding the study as a whole: In blood, most expanded thyroid clonotypes above 0.001 frequency were also detected.

Transcripts of RNA were the source for amplifying TCR beta CDR3 regions. HTBI primers were used in a first-round RT-PCR, which preceded a second-round multiplex PCR. TCRdb processed the multiplex PCR reads anew with MiXCR; each CDR3 protein has one entry. The data hold more than 300,000 distinct CDR3 sequences, with about 15% observed a single time. The authors defined stable hyperthyroidism as no ophthalmopathy within 18 months of follow-up. Diagnosis was based on clinical symptoms, serum thyroxine, TRAb, thyroid ultrasound and orbital computed tomography. The TCR comes from an adult woman with stable Graves' hyperthyroidism. V gene TRBV19 combines with J gene TRBJ1-2; 8 nucleotides line up with TRBD1. The specimen sequenced was peripheral blood. The CDR3 loop is CASSRQGINYGYTF. The CDR3, as DNA: TGTGCCAGTTCTAGACAGGGGATCAACTATGGCTACACCTTC.